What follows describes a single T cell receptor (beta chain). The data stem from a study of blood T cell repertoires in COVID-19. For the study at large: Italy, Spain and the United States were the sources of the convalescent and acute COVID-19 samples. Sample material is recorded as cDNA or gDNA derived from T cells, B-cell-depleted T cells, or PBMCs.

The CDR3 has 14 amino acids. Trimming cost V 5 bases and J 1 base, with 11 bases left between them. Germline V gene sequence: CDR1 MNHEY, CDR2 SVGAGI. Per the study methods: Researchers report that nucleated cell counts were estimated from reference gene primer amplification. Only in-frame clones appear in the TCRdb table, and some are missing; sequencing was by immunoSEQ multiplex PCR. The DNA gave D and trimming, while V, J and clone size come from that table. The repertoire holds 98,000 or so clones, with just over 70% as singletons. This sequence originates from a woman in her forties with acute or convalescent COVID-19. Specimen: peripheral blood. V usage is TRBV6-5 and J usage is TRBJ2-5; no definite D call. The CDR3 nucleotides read TGTGCCAGCAGTAACCTAGGTACCCAAGAGACCCAGTACTTC. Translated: CASSNLGTQETQYF.